These 2 T cell receptor beta chains originate from one sample sequenced in a study of blood T cells in healthy people across ages. A J-beta primer mix and a sample-barcoded 5' primer were used in a second PCR of roughly 6 to 11 cycles. From the 5' RACE reads, TCRdb called clonotypes with MiXCR, one entry per CDR3 protein. This sample has approximately 580,000 distinct CDR3 sequences; around 24% occur once, and the top ten carry around 10%. Another study also made use of these data, one on T cells of mothers and their children.

The sample consisted of blood. The receptors here all came from a boy younger than 18 in good health.

At least ten counts were recorded for this clonotype. The chain uses TRBV7-2 and TRBJ2-5; 8 bases are shared with TRBD1. The V gene's germline CDR1 is SGHTA and CDR2 FQGNSA. V trimming: 3 bases; J trimming: 2 bases; junction bases outside the gene matches: 8. This CDR3 has 16 residues. CDR3 loop: CASSFYSTGAQETQYF. Written as DNA, the CDR3 is TGTGCCAGCAGCTTCTATTCGACAGGGGCACAAGAGACCCAGTACTTC.

This clonotype was seen a few times. The chain has TRBV20-1 and TRBJ2-3; the D is unclear. The germline gives CDR1 DFQATT, CDR2 SNEGSKA (reference sequence). V lost 3 bases and J 6 bases, leaving 10 bases between the germline ends. The CDR3 length is 12 residues. In DNA, the CDR3 is TGCAGTGCTAGGCTTGGCTTGGATACGCAGTATTTT. Protein sequence: CSARLGLDTQYF.